One and the same sample provided the 14 T cell receptor beta chains below, sequenced in a study of blood T cell repertoires in COVID-19. Profiling relied on immunoSEQ multiplex PCR, and the TCRdb table lists in-frame clones only, not all of them. The table shows fewer than 250,000 clones, with approximately 86% occurring only once. The sequenced sample was peripheral blood. These TCRs come from a man aged 55 to 70 with acute or convalescent COVID-19.

In its sample, this clone was seen once. This chain uses TRBV5-6 with TRBJ1-2; no clear D gene. In germline, CDR1 is SGHDT, CDR2 YYEEEE. The V end was cut by 0 bases, the J end by 0 bases, with 6 bases between. The CDR3 sequence is 14 residues long. This chain's CDR3 is CASSLAGPNYGYTF. In DNA, the CDR3 is TGTGCCAGCAGCTTGGCCGGTCCTAACTATGGCTACACCTTC.

This sequence joins TRBV19 and TRBJ1-5; 8 bases agree with TRBD1. Trimming took 3 bases from V and 0 from J; bases not matched to a gene: 4. This CDR3 region has 16 residues. Germline CDR1 is LNHDA and CDR2 is SQIVND (reference sequence). CDR3: CASSITGGPSNQPQHF. The CDR3 bases are TGTGCCAGTAGTATTACAGGGGGACCTAGCAATCAGCCCCAGCATTTT.

The genes are TRBV7-3 and TRBJ2-1; no definite D call. The CDR3 consists of 15 residues. Germline lookup yields CDR1 SGHTA and CDR2 FQGTGA. Trimming cost V 4 bases and J 7 bases, with 17 bases left between them. In DNA, the CDR3 is TGTGCCAGCAGCTCCTCTAGTGTCGGTAATAATGAGCAGTTCTTC. Translation: CASSSSSVGNNEQFF.

The chain combines TRBV3-1 (or the pseudogene TRBV3-2) with TRBJ2-7, with D unresolved. This CDR3 contains 15 residues. V was cut by 1 base and J by 7 bases, with 17 bases left in between. Germline loops: CDR1 LGHDT, CDR2 YNNKEL (reference sequence). CDR3 coding DNA: TGTGCCAGCAGCCAAGGGCGGCCCCAGTCTGGGGAGCAGTACTTC. Residues: CASSQGRPQSGEQYF.

J is TRBJ1-3 and V is TRBV9, with D unresolved. The CDR3 is 16 residues long. Germline CDR1 reads SGDLS; CDR2 reads YYNGEE. V lost 0 bases and J lost 0, with 10 bases in between. The CDR3 spells CASSVVDLSSGNTIYF. CDR3 in DNA: TGTGCCAGCAGCGTAGTCGACTTAAGCTCTGGAAACACCATATATTTT.

J is TRBJ2-2 and V is TRBV5-3; TRBD1 aligns across 8 bases. TRBV5-3 is reported as an ORF; its role is uncertain. With V trimmed by 7 bases and J by 5 bases, 10 bases remained unmatched. This CDR3 has 15 residues. The CDR3 region has the DNA TGTGCCAGACCCTCGGGGACAGGTGAGACCGGGGAGCTGTTTTTT. Translating gives CARPSGTGETGELFF.

This clone was recorded a few times. This chain joins TRBV11-2 and TRBJ2-5; 9 nucleotides agree with TRBD2. This CDR3 region has 17 residues. Germline-derived CDR1 and CDR2 are SGHAT and FQNNGV. After removal of 5 bases from V and 2 bases from J, the junction contained 12 bases not matched to a gene. The CDR3 region has the DNA TGTGCCAGCAGCCTAGGGAAGCTAGCGGGGATTCAAGAGACCCAGTACTTC. This sequence encodes CASSLGKLAGIQETQYF.

The chain uses TRBV5-1 and TRBJ1-4; TRBD1 might be the D (6 bases). The CDR3 has 15 residues. Germline CDR1 SGHRS, CDR2 YFSETQ. The ends were cut back, 0 bases at V and 8 bases at J, with 14 bases in the middle. The CDR3: CASSLGGGGEEKLFF. The CDR3 DNA reads as TGCGCCAGCAGCTTGGGAGGGGGAGGGGAAGAAAAACTGTTTTTT.

This sequence joins TRBV11-3 and TRBJ2-7, with a weak D call TRBD1 (6 bases). The V and J ends lost 4 bases and 5 bases respectively, with 12 bases between them. This CDR3 spans 13 amino acids. In germline, CDR1 is SGHNT, CDR2 YENEEA. In DNA, the CDR3 is TGTGCCAGCAGCTCAATACAGGGCCACGAGCAGTACTTC. It codes for CASSSIQGHEQYF.

The chain combines TRBV28 with TRBJ2-7; the D is unclear. V was cut by 2 bases and J by 4 bases, with 12 bases left in between. CDR1 MDHEN and CDR2 SYDVKM come from the germline V gene. This CDR3 has 14 amino acids. In nucleotides, the CDR3 is TGTGCCAGCAGTTTAATCTCGAACAAGTACGAGCAGTACTTC. Translation gives CASSLISNKYEQYF.

The chain recombines TRBV18 with TRBJ1-5; 8 bases match TRBD1. Trimming at V came to 2 bases and at J to 4 bases, leaving 4 bases not matched to a gene. Germline V gene sequence: CDR1 KGHSH, CDR2 LQKENI. This CDR3 has 15 residues. CDR3: CASSPTGQANQPQHF. As DNA, the CDR3 is TGTGCCAGCTCACCAACGGGACAGGCTAATCAGCCCCAGCATTTT.

The V and J genes are TRBV4-2 and TRBJ1-1, with no clear D. The CDR3 is made up of 14 amino acids. Germline V gene data show CDR1 as LGHNA and CDR2 as YNFKEQ. The germline V and J ends were trimmed by 4 bases and 6 bases, with 15 bases remaining between them. For the CDR3, the DNA is TGTGCCAGCAGCCCGTTTGAGGAAATGTCTGAAGCTTTCTTT. Its translation is CASSPFEEMSEAFF.

The chain is built from TRBV6-5 and TRBJ1-6; 7 bases fit TRBD1. Germline CDR1 is MNHEY and CDR2 is SVGAGI. The CDR3 length is 13 residues. V lost 6 bases to trimming and J lost 9 bases; unmatched junction nucleotides: 5. The CDR3 is CASRTGASSPLHF. The CDR3 DNA follows: TGTGCCAGCAGAACAGGGGCCAGTTCACCCCTCCACTTT.

The rearrangement joins TRBV28 to TRBJ1-2, with D possibly TRBD1 on 5 matching bases. This CDR3 spans 14 amino acids. The germline CDR1 and CDR2 sequences are MDHEN and SYDVKM. Trimming took 5 bases from V and 4 from J, leaving 14 bases between them. The CDR3 sequence: CASSPARGGYGYTF. CDR3 in DNA: TGTGCCAGCAGTCCTGCACGGGGGGGCTATGGCTACACCTTC.